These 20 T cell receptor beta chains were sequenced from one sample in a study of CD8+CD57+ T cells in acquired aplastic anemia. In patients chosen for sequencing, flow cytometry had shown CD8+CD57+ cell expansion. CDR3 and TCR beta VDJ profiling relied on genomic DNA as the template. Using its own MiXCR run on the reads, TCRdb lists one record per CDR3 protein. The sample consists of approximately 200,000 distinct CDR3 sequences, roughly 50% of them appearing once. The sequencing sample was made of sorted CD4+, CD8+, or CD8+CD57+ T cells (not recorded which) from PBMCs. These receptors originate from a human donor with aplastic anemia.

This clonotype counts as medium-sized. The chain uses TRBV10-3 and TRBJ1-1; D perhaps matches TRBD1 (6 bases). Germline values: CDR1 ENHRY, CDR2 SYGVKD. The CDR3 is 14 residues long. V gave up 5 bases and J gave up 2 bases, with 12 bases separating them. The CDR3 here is CAISPRGDNTEAFF. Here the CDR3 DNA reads TGTGCCATCAGTCCGAGGGGGGACAACACTGAAGCTTTCTTT.

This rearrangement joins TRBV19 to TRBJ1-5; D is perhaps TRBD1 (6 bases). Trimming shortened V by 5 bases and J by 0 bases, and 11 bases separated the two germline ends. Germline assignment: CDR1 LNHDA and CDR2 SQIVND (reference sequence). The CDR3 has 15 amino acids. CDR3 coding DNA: TGTGCCAGTAGTGAGGGGGATAATAGCAATCAGCCCCAGCATTTT. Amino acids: CASSEGDNSNQPQHF.

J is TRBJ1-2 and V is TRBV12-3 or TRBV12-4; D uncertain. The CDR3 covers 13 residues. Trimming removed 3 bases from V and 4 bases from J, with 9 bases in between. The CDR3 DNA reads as TGTGCCAGCAGTTTTGGTAGGAGCTATGGCTACACCTTC. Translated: CASSFGRSYGYTF.

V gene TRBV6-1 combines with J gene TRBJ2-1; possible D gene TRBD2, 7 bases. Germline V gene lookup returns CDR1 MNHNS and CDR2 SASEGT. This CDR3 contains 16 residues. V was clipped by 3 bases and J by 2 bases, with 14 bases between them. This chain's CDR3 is CASSDRGGRAYNEQFF. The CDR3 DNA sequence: TGTGCCAGCAGTGATAGGGGGGGCAGGGCCTACAATGAGCAGTTCTTC.

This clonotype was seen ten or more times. The CDR3 nucleotides read TGCGCCAGCAGCTTGGTTGGGGATACGCAGTATTTT. Translation: CASSLVGDTQYF. The rearrangement uses TRBV5-1 and TRBJ2-3, with D hard to call. This CDR3 is 12 amino acids long. CDR1 and CDR2 (germline): SGHRS, YFSETQ. V was pared by 0 bases and J by 6 bases, with 5 bases between.

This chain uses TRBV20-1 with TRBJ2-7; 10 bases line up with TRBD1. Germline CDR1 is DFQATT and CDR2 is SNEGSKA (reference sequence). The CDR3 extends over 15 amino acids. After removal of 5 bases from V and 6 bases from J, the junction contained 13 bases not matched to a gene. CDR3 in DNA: TGCAGTGCTCTAAACGCTGGACAGGGGGGCGTCGAGCAGTACTTC. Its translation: CSALNAGQGGVEQYF.

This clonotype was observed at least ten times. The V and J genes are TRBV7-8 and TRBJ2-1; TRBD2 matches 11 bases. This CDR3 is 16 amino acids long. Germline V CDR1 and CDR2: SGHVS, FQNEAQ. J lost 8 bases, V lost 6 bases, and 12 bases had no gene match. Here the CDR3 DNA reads TGTGCCAGCAGTTATATCATGACTAGCGGGGCCTATGAGCAGTTCTTC. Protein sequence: CASSYIMTSGAYEQFF.

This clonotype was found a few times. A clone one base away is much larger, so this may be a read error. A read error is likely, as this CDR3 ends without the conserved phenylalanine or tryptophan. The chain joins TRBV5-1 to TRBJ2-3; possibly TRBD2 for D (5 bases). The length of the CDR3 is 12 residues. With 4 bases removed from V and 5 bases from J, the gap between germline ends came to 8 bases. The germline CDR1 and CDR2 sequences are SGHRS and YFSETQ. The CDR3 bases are TGCGCCAGCAGCCAGGCGGGAGATACGCAGTATCTT. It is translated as CASSQAGDTQYL.

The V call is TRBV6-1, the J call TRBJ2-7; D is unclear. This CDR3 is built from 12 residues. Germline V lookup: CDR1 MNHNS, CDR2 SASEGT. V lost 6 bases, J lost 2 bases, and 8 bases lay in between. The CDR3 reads CASRSNTYEQYF. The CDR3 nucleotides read TGTGCCAGCAGATCAAATACCTACGAGCAGTACTTC.

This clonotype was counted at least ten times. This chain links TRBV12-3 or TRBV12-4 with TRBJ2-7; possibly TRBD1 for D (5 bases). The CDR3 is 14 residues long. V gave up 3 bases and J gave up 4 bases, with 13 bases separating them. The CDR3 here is CASSFRAGRYEQYF. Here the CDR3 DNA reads TGTGCCAGCAGTTTCAGGGCAGGCCGATACGAGCAGTACTTC.

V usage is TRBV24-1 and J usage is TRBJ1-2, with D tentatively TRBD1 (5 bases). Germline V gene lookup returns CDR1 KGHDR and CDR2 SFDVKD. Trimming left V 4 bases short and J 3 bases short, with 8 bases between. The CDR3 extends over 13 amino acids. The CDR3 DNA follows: TGTGCCACCAGTGAAGACAGTTACTATGGCTACACCTTC. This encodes CATSEDSYYGYTF.

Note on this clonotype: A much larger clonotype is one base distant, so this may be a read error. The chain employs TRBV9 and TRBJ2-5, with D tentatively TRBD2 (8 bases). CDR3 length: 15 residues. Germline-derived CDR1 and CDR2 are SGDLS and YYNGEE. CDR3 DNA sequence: TGTGCCAGCGGCGTAGTAGCGGGGACAGTAGAGACCCAGTACTTC. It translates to CASGVVAGTVETQYF.

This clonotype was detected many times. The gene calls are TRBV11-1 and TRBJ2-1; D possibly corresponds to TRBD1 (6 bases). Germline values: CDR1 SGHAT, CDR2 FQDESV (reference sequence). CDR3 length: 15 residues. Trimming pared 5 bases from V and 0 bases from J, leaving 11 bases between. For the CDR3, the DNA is TGTGCCAGCAGCCCAGGACAGTTCTCCTACAATGAGCAGTTCTTC. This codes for CASSPGQFSYNEQFF.

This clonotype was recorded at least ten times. The CDR3 protein is CASSISGQNPYEQYF. In DNA form, the CDR3 reads TGTGCCAGCAGTATCAGCGGACAGAACCCTTACGAGCAGTACTTC. The chain employs TRBV2 and TRBJ2-7; D may be TRBD1 (6 bases). V dropped 5 bases and J dropped 4 bases, with 18 bases sitting between them. Germline-derived CDR1 and CDR2 are SNHLY and FYNNEI. This CDR3 is built from 15 residues.

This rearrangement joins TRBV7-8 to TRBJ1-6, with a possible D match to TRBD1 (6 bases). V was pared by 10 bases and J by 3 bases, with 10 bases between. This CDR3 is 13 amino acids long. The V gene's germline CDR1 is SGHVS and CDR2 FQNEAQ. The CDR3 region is CAIRDIYNSPLHF. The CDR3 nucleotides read TGTGCCATCAGGGACATCTATAATTCACCCCTCCACTTT.

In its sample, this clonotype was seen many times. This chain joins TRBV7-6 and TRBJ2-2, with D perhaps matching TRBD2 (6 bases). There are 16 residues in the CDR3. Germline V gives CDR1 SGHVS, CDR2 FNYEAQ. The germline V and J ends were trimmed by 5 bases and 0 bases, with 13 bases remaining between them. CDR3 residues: CASSPRWGANTGELFF. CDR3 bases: TGTGCCAGCAGCCCTAGGTGGGGGGCGAACACCGGGGAGCTGTTTTTT.

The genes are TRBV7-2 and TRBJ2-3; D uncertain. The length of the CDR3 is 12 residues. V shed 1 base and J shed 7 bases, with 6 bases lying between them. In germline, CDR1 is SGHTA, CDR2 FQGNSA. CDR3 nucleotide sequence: TGTGCCAGCAGCTTAGTTCCTCATACGCAGTATTTT. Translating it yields CASSLVPHTQYF.

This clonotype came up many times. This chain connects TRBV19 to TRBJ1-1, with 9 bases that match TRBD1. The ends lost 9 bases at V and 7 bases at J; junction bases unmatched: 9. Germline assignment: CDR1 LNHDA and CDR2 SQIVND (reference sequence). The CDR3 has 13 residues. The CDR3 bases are TGTGCCAGCGCACAGGGGGCGGGAATTGAAGCTTTCTTT. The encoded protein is CASAQGAGIEAFF.

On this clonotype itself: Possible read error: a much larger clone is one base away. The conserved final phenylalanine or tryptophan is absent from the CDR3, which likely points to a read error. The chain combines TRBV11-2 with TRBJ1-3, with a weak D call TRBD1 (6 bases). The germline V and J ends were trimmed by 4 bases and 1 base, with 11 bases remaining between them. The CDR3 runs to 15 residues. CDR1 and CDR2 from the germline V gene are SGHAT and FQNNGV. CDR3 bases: TGTGCCAGCAGCTCAACAGGGTTGTCTGGAAACACCATATATTCT. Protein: CASSSTGLSGNTIYS.

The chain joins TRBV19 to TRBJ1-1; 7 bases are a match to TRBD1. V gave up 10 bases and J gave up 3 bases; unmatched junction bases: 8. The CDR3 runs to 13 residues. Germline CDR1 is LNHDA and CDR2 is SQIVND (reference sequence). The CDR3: CATRGGMDTEAFF. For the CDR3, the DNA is TGTGCCACAAGAGGGGGCATGGACACTGAAGCTTTCTTT. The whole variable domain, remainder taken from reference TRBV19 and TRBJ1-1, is DGGITQSPKYLFRKEGQNVTLSCEQNLNHDAMYWYRQDPGQGLRLIYYSQIVNDFQKGDIAEGYSVSREKKESFPLTVTSAQKNPTAFYLCATRGGMDTEAFFGQGTRLTVV.